These 20 T cell receptor beta chains were sequenced from one sample in a study of shared clonotypes between healthy human individuals. Assay: immunoSEQ multiplex PCR; the TCRdb copy retains only in-frame clones and omits some. Seen here are around 2,000,000 clones, roughly 95% observed once, and the top ten hold around 0.13%. The sequenced sample was naive CD4+ T cells sorted from blood. The sample's subset: CD45RA+ positively selected. The receptors here all came from a man aged 18 to 35 in good health.

This chain links TRBV6-5 with TRBJ2-5; 7 nucleotides line up with TRBD2. The germline gives CDR1 MNHEY, CDR2 SVGAGI. This CDR3 spans 15 amino acids. Trimming took 0 bases from V and 4 from J; bases not matched to a gene: 5. This CDR3 reads CASSYSAGLAETQYF. CDR3 nucleotides: TGTGCCAGCAGTTACTCAGCGGGGTTAGCAGAGACCCAGTACTTC.

The rearrangement joins TRBV30 to TRBJ1-4; 7 positions agree with TRBD1. V shed 4 bases, J shed 7 bases, and the junction held 3 bases outside the gene matches. CDR1 is GTSNPN, CDR2 SVGIG, per germline (reference sequence). The CDR3 runs 12 residues. CDR3 nucleotide sequence: TGTGCCTGGACAGGGGGGGCTGAAAAACTGTTTTTT. It translates to CAWTGGAEKLFF.

The chain has TRBV7-9 and TRBJ2-7; D uncertain. This CDR3 has 14 residues. V was shortened by 3 bases and J by 2 bases, with 11 bases between the two germline ends. Germline V gene sequence: CDR1 SEHNR, CDR2 FQNEAQ (reference sequence). The CDR3 region has the DNA TGTGCCAGCAGCTTGGGTGCACACACCTACGAGCAGTACTTC. The encoded protein is CASSLGAHTYEQYF. The full variable domain, in which reference TRBV7-9 and TRBJ2-7 provide the parts outside the CDR3, is DTGVSQNPRHKITKRGQNVTFRCDPISEHNRLYWYRQTLGQGPEFLTYFQNEAQLEKSRLLSDRFSAERPKGSFSTLEIQRTEQGDSAMYLCASSLGAHTYEQYFGPGTRLTVT.

The chain combines TRBV30 with TRBJ2-5; 8 bases line up with TRBD2. V lost 5 bases, J lost 1 base, and 3 bases stayed unmatched. The germline V gene encodes CDR1 GTSNPN and CDR2 SVGIG (reference sequence). CDR3 length equals 13 residues. DNA for the CDR3: TGTGCCTGGCTAGCGGGTCTCCAAGAGACCCAGTACTTC. Amino acid sequence: CAWLAGLQETQYF.

This chain joins TRBV27 and TRBJ2-1, with 7 positions matching TRBD1. The CDR3 has 14 amino acids. CDR1 is MNHEY and CDR2 is SMNVEV in the germline V gene (reference sequence). J lost 4 bases, V lost 3 bases, and 3 bases had no gene match. CDR3 in amino acids: CASSLRQGYNEQFF. In DNA form, the CDR3 reads TGTGCCAGCAGTTTGAGACAGGGATACAATGAGCAGTTCTTC.

Worth noting for this clone: Other DNA sequences in this sample translate to the same CDR3. The gene calls are TRBV6-1 and TRBJ1-5; D is uncertain. This CDR3 is built from 13 residues. Germline loops: CDR1 MNHNS, CDR2 SASEGT. V lost 5 bases and J 1 base, leaving 6 bases between the germline ends. CDR3 region: CASSTDSNQPQHF. CDR3 DNA sequence: TGTGCCAGCAGTACTGACAGCAATCAGCCCCAGCATTTT.

This sequence joins TRBV29-1 and TRBJ1-1, with D perhaps matching TRBD1 (6 bases). Germline loops: CDR1 SQVTM, CDR2 ANQGSEA. V shed 4 bases and J shed 4 bases, with 10 bases lying between them. The CDR3 extends over 12 amino acids. CDR3 DNA sequence: TGCAGCGTTGGGGGGACATCCACTGAAGCTTTCTTT. Amino acid sequence: CSVGGTSTEAFF.

In its sample, this clone was seen once. The rearrangement uses TRBV19 and TRBJ1-5, with D perhaps matching TRBD1 (5 bases). With 2 bases removed from V and 6 bases from J, the gap between germline ends came to 14 bases. This CDR3 contains 15 residues. Germline lookup yields CDR1 LNHDA and CDR2 SQIVND (reference sequence). The CDR3 DNA is TGTGCCAGTAGTATATCCAGGGACTTCGGTCAGCCCCAGCATTTT. Translating it yields CASSISRDFGQPQHF.

J is TRBJ1-5 and V is TRBV30, with 9 bases aligning to TRBD1. Germline CDR1 reads GTSNPN; CDR2 reads SVGIG (reference sequence). V lost 3 bases and J lost 6; bases outside the gene matches: 12. There are 16 residues in the CDR3. The CDR3, as DNA: TGTGCCTGGAGCCATCCGGGACAGGGTATCGGTCAGCCCCAGCATTTT. Translation gives CAWSHPGQGIGQPQHF.

The rearrangement links TRBV2 to TRBJ1-1; 7 bases align to TRBD1. V was pared by 5 bases and J by 4 bases, with 4 bases of the junction left unmatched. Germline CDR1 reads SNHLY; CDR2 reads FYNNEI. CDR3 length: 13 amino acids. CDR3 in DNA: TGTGCCAGCAGTCAAGACAGGGTCACTGAAGCTTTCTTT. It yields the protein CASSQDRVTEAFF.

The CDR3 region is CASSVGQASTGELFF. The CDR3 coding sequence is TGTGCCAGCAGCGTAGGGCAGGCATCCACCGGGGAGCTGTTTTTT. V gene TRBV9 combines with J gene TRBJ2-2; D is undetermined. This CDR3 contains 15 residues. CDR1 is SGDLS and CDR2 is YYNGEE in the germline V gene. V dropped 0 bases and J dropped 4 bases, with 10 bases sitting between them.

This clone was seen only a few times. Other nucleotide sequences from this sample produce the same CDR3. This chain connects TRBV18 to TRBJ2-2, with D perhaps TRBD2 (5 bases). Germline loops: CDR1 KGHSH, CDR2 LQKENI. The CDR3 contains 15 residues. Deletions cut 0 bases from V and 4 bases from J, with 9 bases between. The CDR3 reads CASSPPLAGTGELFF. The CDR3 nucleotides read TGTGCCAGCTCACCACCGCTAGCAGGCACCGGGGAGCTGTTTTTT.

The J gene is TRBJ2-7, the V gene TRBV10-1, with D unclear. The CDR3 covers 15 residues. V lost 2 bases to trimming and J lost 4 bases, with 15 bases between them. Germline CDR1 is WNHNN and CDR2 is SYGVQD (reference sequence). CDR3 amino acids: CASSEERAPPYEQYF. The CDR3 coding sequence is TGCGCCAGCAGTGAGGAAAGGGCCCCTCCTTACGAGCAGTACTTC.

The chain employs TRBV7-9 and TRBJ2-5, with a tentative D call TRBD2 (6 bases). Germline V CDR1 and CDR2: SEHNR, FQNEAQ (reference sequence). Deletions cut 2 bases from V and 9 bases from J, with 16 bases between. This CDR3 is built from 14 residues. This chain's CDR3 is CASSLSGDGGSQYF. CDR3 in DNA: TGTGCCAGCAGCTTATCGGGGGACGGCGGCTCCCAGTACTTC.

This chain connects TRBV27 to TRBJ2-7, with a tentative D call TRBD2 (6 bases). This CDR3 has 14 residues. The V gene lost 8 bases and the J gene lost 0 bases, with 14 bases spanning the gap. Looked up from germline, CDR1 is MNHEY and CDR2 is SMNVEV (reference sequence). The chain's CDR3 is CASARRGNSYEQYF. In DNA form, the CDR3 reads TGTGCCAGCGCCAGACGGGGGAACTCCTACGAGCAGTACTTC.

The V gene is TRBV19, the J gene TRBJ2-5; 8 positions match TRBD1. The CDR3 totals 15 residues. V shed 5 bases and J 4 bases; nucleotides not matched to a gene: 9. Germline values: CDR1 LNHDA, CDR2 SQIVND (reference sequence). CDR3 sequence (DNA): TGTGCCAGTAGTCCTCGGACAGGGAGAACAGAGACCCAGTACTTC. It translates to CASSPRTGRTETQYF.

This clone was observed a single time. The chain couples TRBV5-4 to TRBJ2-5; 7 bases fit TRBD1. The CDR3 is made up of 12 amino acids. CDR1 and CDR2 (germline): SGHNT, YYREEE (reference sequence). The V gene end was trimmed by 5 bases and the J gene end by 10 bases; junction bases not matched to a gene: 8. CDR3 coding DNA: TGTGCCAGCAGGACCGGGACAGAGGGCCAGTACTTC. Translating it yields CASRTGTEGQYF.

Comments on this clone: The same CDR3 arises from other DNA sequences in this sample as well. The chain recombines TRBV7-2 with TRBJ2-1; 9 bases are shared with TRBD2. V shed 5 bases and J 0 bases; nucleotides not matched to a gene: 2. The CDR3 covers 15 residues. The germline V gene encodes CDR1 SGHTA and CDR2 FQGNSA. CDR3 amino acids: CASSSSGGSYNEQFF. The CDR3 DNA sequence: TGTGCCAGCAGCAGTAGCGGGGGCTCCTACAATGAGCAGTTCTTC. Full variable domain (remainder filled in from reference TRBV7-2 and TRBJ2-1): GAGVSQSPSNKVTEKGKDVELRCDPISGHTALYWYRQSLGQGLEFLIYFQGNSAPDKSGLPSDRFSAERTGGSVSTLTIQRTQQEDSAVYLCASSSSGGSYNEQFFGPGTRLTVL.

The rearrangement links TRBV7-2 to TRBJ2-7, with 9 bases fitting TRBD2. Losses at the gene ends were 4 bases for V and 0 bases for J; bases not matched to a gene: 7. CDR1 and CDR2 from the germline V gene are SGHTA and FQGNSA. This CDR3 has 16 amino acids. The CDR3 spells CASSSFRGRASYEQYF. CDR3 DNA sequence: TGTGCCAGCAGCTCCTTCCGCGGGAGGGCCTCCTACGAGCAGTACTTC.

The chain carries TRBV18 and TRBJ1-2; no definite D call. CDR1 KGHSH and CDR2 LQKENI come from the germline V gene. Trimming took off 1 base at V and 3 bases at J, with 6 bases between the two ends. The CDR3 contains 13 residues. The DNA of the CDR3 is TGTGCCAGCTCACCACAGGACCACTATGGCTACACCTTC. It codes for CASSPQDHYGYTF.